These 6 T cell receptor beta chains came from one sample sequenced in a study of response to subunit inactivated influenza vaccine. Via MiXCR, TCRdb re-called the RT-PCR reads, giving one row per CDR3 protein. The data contain under 550,000 distinct CDR3 sequences, approximately 7.1% of them seen just once; the ten biggest clones take up about an eighth. Sequencing used PBMCs from blood, obtained around 2 years after vaccination. The receptors stem from a man aged 50 to 69 who received an inactivated influenza vaccine.

As regards this clonotype: One junction end does not reproduce the germline sequence, and a read error may be involved. The V call is TRBV6-5, the J call TRBJ2-5; the D gene is possibly TRBD1 (5 bases). The CDR3 is made up of 12 amino acids. Looked up from germline, CDR1 is MNHEY and CDR2 is SVGAGI. For the CDR3, the DNA is TGTGCCACCCAGGGAAACCAAGAGACCCAGGACTTC. Its translation is CATQGNQETQDF.

This chain links TRBV7-9 with TRBJ2-5; possible D gene TRBD1, 6 bases. Trimming took off 6 bases at V and 2 bases at J, with 16 bases between the two ends. Germline values: CDR1 SEHNR, CDR2 FQNEAQ (reference sequence). This CDR3 comprises 15 residues. The CDR3 sequence: CASRQGGEGQETQYF. Written as DNA, the CDR3 is TGTGCCAGCAGACAGGGCGGAGAGGGGCAAGAGACCCAGTACTTC. The whole variable domain, remainder taken from reference TRBV7-9 and TRBJ2-5, is DTGVSQNPRHKITKRGQNVTFRCDPISEHNRLYWYRQTLGQGPEFLTYFQNEAQLEKSRLLSDRFSAERPKGSFSTLEIQRTEQGDSAMYLCASRQGGEGQETQYFGPGTRLLVL.

CDR3: CASSVSGGSYNEQFF. DNA for the CDR3: TGTGCCAGCAGCGTCTCGGGGGGCTCCTACAATGAGCAGTTCTTC. This chain uses TRBV9 with TRBJ2-1; 7 bases agree with TRBD2. Germline CDR1 reads SGDLS; CDR2 reads YYNGEE. This CDR3 spans 15 amino acids. V was pared by 2 bases and J by 0 bases, with 2 bases of the junction left unmatched.

This clonotype was picked up a small number of times. The chain is built from TRBV6-2 or TRBV6-3 and TRBJ1-2; no firm D call. V was pared by 7 bases and J by 6 bases, with 24 bases between. This CDR3 region has 16 residues. Looked up from germline, CDR1 is MNHEY and CDR2 is SVGEGT. Here the CDR3 reads CASNDLRVIALNGYTF. The CDR3, as DNA: TGTGCCAGCAACGATCTAAGGGTCATCGCTCTGAATGGCTACACCTTC.

The sample holds a few counts of this clonotype. The chain combines TRBV20-1 with TRBJ2-1; 9 positions match TRBD2. Trimming cost V 0 bases and J 4 bases; bases outside gene matches: 4. The CDR3 has 15 amino acids. Germline loops: CDR1 DFQATT, CDR2 SNEGSKA (reference sequence). The CDR3 sequence is CSARDLAGQYNEQFF. The CDR3 DNA reads TGCAGTGCTAGAGATCTAGCGGGACAGTACAATGAGCAGTTCTTC.

This clonotype came up a few times. This sequence joins TRBV20-1 and TRBJ2-5, with 12 nucleotides matching TRBD2. Per germline, CDR1 DFQATT and CDR2 SNEGSKA (reference sequence). After removal of 0 bases from V and 9 bases from J, the junction contained 5 bases not matched to a gene. The CDR3 sequence is 14 residues long. CDR3 bases: TGCAGTGCTAGAGATTCCACTAGCGGGAGGCCCCAGTACTTC. This sequence encodes CSARDSTSGRPQYF.